The following is a T cell receptor (beta chain) sequence with its context. The data originate from a study of blood T cell repertoires in COVID-19. This CDR3 has 14 amino acids. V was trimmed by 6 bases and J by 3 bases, leaving 15 bases between them. Germline assignment: CDR1 WSHSY and CDR2 SAAADI. TCRdb's table, derived via immunoSEQ multiplex PCR, lists solely in-frame clones and lacks some. Of about 21,000 clones in the sample, 85% are singletons; the top ten hold 55% to 65%. J is TRBJ2-7 and V is TRBV10-2; D perhaps matches TRBD1 (6 bases). Sequenced material: peripheral blood. This TCR derives from a man older than 75 with acute or convalescent COVID-19. The CDR3 is CASRQGELDYEQYF. CDR3 coding DNA: TGCGCCAGCAGACAGGGAGAGTTGGACTACGAGCAGTACTTC.